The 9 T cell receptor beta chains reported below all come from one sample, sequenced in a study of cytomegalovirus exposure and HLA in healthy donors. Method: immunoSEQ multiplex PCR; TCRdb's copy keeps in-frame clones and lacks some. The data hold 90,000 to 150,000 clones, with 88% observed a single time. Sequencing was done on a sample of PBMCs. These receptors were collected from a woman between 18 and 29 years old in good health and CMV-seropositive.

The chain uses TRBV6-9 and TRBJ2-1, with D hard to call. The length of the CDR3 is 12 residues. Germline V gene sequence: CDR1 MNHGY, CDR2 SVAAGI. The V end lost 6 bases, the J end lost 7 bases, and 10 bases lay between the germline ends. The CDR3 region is CASRVPQNEQFF. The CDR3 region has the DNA TGTGCCAGCAGGGTTCCACAGAATGAGCAGTTCTTC.

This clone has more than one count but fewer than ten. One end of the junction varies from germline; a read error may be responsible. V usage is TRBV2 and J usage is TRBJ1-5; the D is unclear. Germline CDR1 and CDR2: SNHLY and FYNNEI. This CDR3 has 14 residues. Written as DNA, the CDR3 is TGTGCCAGCAGTGACTCTTCGAGCATTCAGCCCCAGCATTTT. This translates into CASSDSSSIQPQHF.

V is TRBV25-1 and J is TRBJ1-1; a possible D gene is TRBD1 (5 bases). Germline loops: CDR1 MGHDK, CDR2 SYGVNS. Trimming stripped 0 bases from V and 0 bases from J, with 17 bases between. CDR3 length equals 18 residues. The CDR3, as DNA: TGTGCCAGCAGTGAATATCCACTGGCCGGGGGGGTGAACACTGAAGCTTTCTTT. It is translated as CASSEYPLAGGVNTEAFF.

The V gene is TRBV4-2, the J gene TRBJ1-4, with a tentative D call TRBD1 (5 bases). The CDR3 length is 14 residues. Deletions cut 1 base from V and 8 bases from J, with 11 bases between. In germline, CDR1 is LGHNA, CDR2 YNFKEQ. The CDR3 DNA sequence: TGTGCCAGCAGCCAAGCTCAGGGTTACGAAAAACTGTTTTTT. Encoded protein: CASSQAQGYEKLFF.

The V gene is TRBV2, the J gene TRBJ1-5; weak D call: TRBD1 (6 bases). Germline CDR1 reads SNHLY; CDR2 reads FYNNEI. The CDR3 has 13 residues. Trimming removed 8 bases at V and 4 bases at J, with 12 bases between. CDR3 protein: CASQGTLNQPQHF. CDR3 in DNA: TGTGCCAGCCAGGGGACCTTAAATCAGCCCCAGCATTTT.

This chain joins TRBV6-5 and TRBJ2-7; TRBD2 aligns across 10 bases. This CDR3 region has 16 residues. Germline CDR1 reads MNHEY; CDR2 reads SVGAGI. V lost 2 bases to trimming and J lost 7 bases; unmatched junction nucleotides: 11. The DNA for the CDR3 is TGTGCCAGCAGTTACGGAATAGCGGGGGGCAAGTCGGAGCAGTACTTC. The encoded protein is CASSYGIAGGKSEQYF.

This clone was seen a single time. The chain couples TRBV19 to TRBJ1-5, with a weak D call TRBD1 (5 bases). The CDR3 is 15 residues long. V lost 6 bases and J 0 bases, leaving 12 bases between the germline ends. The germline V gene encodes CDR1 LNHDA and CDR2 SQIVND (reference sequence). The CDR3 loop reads CASRDQGLSNQPQHF. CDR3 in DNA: TGTGCCAGTAGAGACCAGGGACTTAGCAATCAGCCCCAGCATTTT.

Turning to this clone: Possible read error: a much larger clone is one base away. CDR3 protein: CASSAWQGDSTEAFF. DNA of the CDR3: TGTGCCAGCAGCGCGTGGCAGGGCGATAGCACTGAAGCTTTCTTT. The rearrangement links TRBV9 to TRBJ1-1, with D possibly TRBD1 on 5 matching bases. The CDR3 spans 15 residues. With 3 bases removed from V and 4 bases from J, the gap between germline ends came to 16 bases. Germline CDR1 and CDR2: SGDLS and YYNGEE.

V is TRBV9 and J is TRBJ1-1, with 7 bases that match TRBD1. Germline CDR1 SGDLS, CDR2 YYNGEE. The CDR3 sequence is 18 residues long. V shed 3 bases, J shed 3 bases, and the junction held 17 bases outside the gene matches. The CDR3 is CASSAVGQAANWDTEAFF. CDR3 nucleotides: TGTGCCAGCAGCGCAGTAGGACAGGCCGCTAATTGGGACACTGAAGCTTTCTTT.